Listed below are T cell receptor beta chains from one sample, sequenced in a study of cytomegalovirus exposure and HLA in healthy donors. The data were produced by immunoSEQ multiplex PCR, yet TCRdb's version contains in-frame clones alone and is incomplete. The table includes roughly 92,000 clones, 65% to 90% detected once. Input material: PBMCs. Receptor source: an older woman in good health and CMV-seropositive. The CDR3 runs from the conserved cysteine through the conserved F or W. Fields, in order: clone size, V gene, J gene, D gene, CDR3 DNA, CDR3 protein. A D gene is named only where the DNA matches it firmly. Expanded clones are given a class, and other clones once, few, many or no size at all.

>-|TRBV18|TRBJ1-4|TRBD1
TGTGCCAGCTCACCGGGACAGAGGAGTGAAAAACTGTTTTTT
CASSPGQRSEKLFF
>few|TRBV7-3|TRBJ2-1|TRBD2
TGTGCCAGCAGCTTAACGGGTAGTGCGGGAGGGCCGGATGAGCAGTTCTTC
CASSLTGSAGGPDEQFF
>few|TRBV28|TRBJ2-7|-
TGTGCCAGCACTTCAAGGCGGGACGAGCAGTACTTC
CASTSRRDEQYF
>-|TRBV27|TRBJ2-5|-
TGTGCCAGCAGTTTACGACAGGCCTTGACCCAGTACTTC
CASSLRQALTQYF
>-|TRBV19|TRBJ2-5|TRBD2
TGTGCCAGTAGTACGGGACTAGCGGGATACCGACAAGAGACCCAGTACTTC
CASSTGLAGYRQETQYF
>few|TRBV11-2|TRBJ2-3|-
TGTGCCAGCAGCTTAAATGAAGTGGGCCCCACAGATACGCAGTATTTT
CASSLNEVGPTDTQYF
>-|TRBV4-2|TRBJ1-6|-
TGTGCCAGCAGCCTTACCTTCACGGGCTCCTATAATTCACCCCTCCACTTT
CASSLTFTGSYNSPLHF
>-|TRBV5-5|TRBJ2-2|-
TGTGCCAGCAGCTTCGTACATGGAAGCGCCGGGGAGCTGTTTTTT
CASSFVHGSAGELFF
>once|TRBV28|TRBJ1-2|-
TGTGCCAGCACTCACGGGGGAGGAGGGAACTATGGCTACACCTTC
CASTHGGGGNYGYTF
>once|TRBV15|TRBJ1-4|TRBD1
TGTGCCACCAGCCGGGACAGGGAGGTGCCTAATGAAAAACTGTTTTTT
CATSRDREVPNEKLFF
>-|TRBV2|TRBJ2-1|TRBD2
TGTGCCAGCAGTGAAGCGACCAACGGGACTAAATTTCTAAGCTACAATGAGCAGTTCTTC
CASSEATNGTKFLSYNEQFF
>once|TRBV25-1|TRBJ2-7|-
TGTGCCAAGTGCAGGGAAGACGAGCAGTACTTC
CAKCREDEQYF
>once|TRBV7-2|TRBJ2-7|TRBD1
TGTGCCAGCAGTCCGACAGGGTACGGCGAGCAGTACTTC
CASSPTGYGEQYF
>-|TRBV21-1|TRBJ1-5|-
TGTGCCAGCAGCAAAGTAGGGACAATCCAGCCCCAGCATTTT
CASSKVGTIQPQHF
>-|TRBV7-9|TRBJ1-1|TRBD1
TGTGCCAGCAGCTCCCAACAGGGGCTGAACACTGAAGCTTTCTTT
CASSSQQGLNTEAFF
>once|TRBV29-1|TRBJ1-2|-
TGCAGCGTCCAGAACTATGGCTACACCTTC
CSVQNYGYTF
>-|TRBV7-2|TRBJ2-7|TRBD2
TGTGCCAGCAGCCCCCCAACTAGCGGGAGGTCCTACGAGCAGTACTTC
CASSPPTSGRSYEQYF
>-|TRBV19|TRBJ2-7|-
TGTGCCAGTAGTATAGCCTCCGGGAAGCACTACGAGCAGTACTTC
CASSIASGKHYEQYF
>-|TRBV28|TRBJ2-5|-
TGTGCCAGCAGTGCCAACAGGGGGGGTCCGGGAGAGACCCAGTACTTC
CASSANRGGPGETQYF
>-|TRBV20-1|TRBJ2-5|-
TGCAGTCCCTGGAGTGCAGAGACCCAGTACTTC
CSPWSAETQYF
>-|TRBV9|TRBJ2-3|TRBD2
TGTGCCAGCAGCGTCTTAGCGGGAGGGTCCACAGATACGCAGTATTTT
CASSVLAGGSTDTQYF
>few|TRBV19|TRBJ2-2|-
TGTGCCAGTAGTAAAGGAGGTAGCCAGAACACCGGGGAGCTGTTTTTT
CASSKGGSQNTGELFF
>-|TRBV7-8|TRBJ2-4|TRBD2
TGTGCCAGCAGCTTAGGTCGAGCGGGAGGTGCGGGAGCCAAAAACATTCAGTACTTC
CASSLGRAGGAGAKNIQYF
>-|TRBV5-1|TRBJ2-7|TRBD2
TGCGCCAGCAGGGACAGCGGGAGAAACTACTACGAGCAGTACTTC
CASRDSGRNYYEQYF
>-|TRBV5-4|TRBJ1-1|-
TGTGCCAGCAGCTTGGTATTTCAGGGGAACACTGAAGCTTTCTTT
CASSLVFQGNTEAFF
>-|TRBV4-1|TRBJ2-7|TRBD1
TGCGCCAGCAGCCAAGATATAGGGGGCAGGGAGAAGCAGTACTTC
CASSQDIGGREKQYF
>-|TRBV18|TRBJ1-5|-
TGTGCCAGCTCGGACAGTGTAAATCAGCCCCAGCATTTT
CASSDSVNQPQHF
>-|TRBV6-1|TRBJ1-1|TRBD1
TGTGCCAGCAGGGCGGACAGGGGGCGGGAAACTGAAGCTTTCTTT
CASRADRGRETEAFF
>-|TRBV30|TRBJ2-5|-
TGTGCCTGGAGTTTTGCACAGGGCCAGATAACCCAGTACTTC
CAWSFAQGQITQYF
>-|TRBV18|TRBJ1-5|TRBD1
TGTGCCAGCTCACCGTCCGGACAGGGGCATCAGCCCCAGCATTTT
CASSPSGQGHQPQHF
>-|TRBV28|TRBJ1-1|-
TGTGCCAGCAGTTTATGGGCCACGGGGTCCTCTCGAGGAGCTTTCTTT
CASSLWATGSSRGAFF